The clone carrying this T cell receptor beta chain was picked up a small number of times. A J-beta primer mix and a sample-barcoded 5' primer were used in a second PCR of about 7 to 12 cycles. A template-switch adaptor containing 12 random nucleotides labeled each cDNA molecule. TCRdb ran MiXCR on the 5' RACE reads and lists one entry per CDR3 protein. There are 780,000 or so distinct CDR3 sequences in the sample; just over 55% occur only once, and around 24% lies in the top ten. This entry comes from a study of blood T cells in healthy people across ages. Study-level background: Template switching captured about one barcoded beta molecule per two T cells.

Trimming pared 0 bases from V and 0 bases from J, leaving 18 bases between. The CDR3 consists of 20 residues. Germline CDR1 and CDR2: LGHNA and YSLEER. The individuals who served as donors were healthy Caucasians living in Russia, aged roughly 6 to 100. A minimum of 5 micrograms of total RNA was extracted per sample. The receptor was isolated from a man aged 40-49 years in good health. The chain combines TRBV4-3 with TRBJ2-6; perhaps TRBD1 as D (6 bases). The sample consisted of blood. CDR3 sequence reads: CASSQDTGWAQSSGANVLTF. In DNA, the CDR3 is TGCGCCAGCAGCCAAGACACAGGGTGGGCACAAAGCTCTGGGGCCAACGTCCTGACTTTC.